One sample yielded the 27 T cell receptor beta chains listed below, sequenced in a study of T cell responses to AZD1222 COVID-19 vaccine. The repertoire was sequenced with immunoSEQ multiplex PCR; TCRdb's copy has only in-frame clones and lacks some. The data show around 160,000 clones, under 95% seen once. The source was peripheral blood, collected on day 0 of AZD1222 vaccination. Receptors were obtained from an adult in good health.

The rearrangement joins TRBV29-1 to TRBJ1-1; 12 bases agree with TRBD1. Germline CDR1 reads SQVTM; CDR2 reads ANQGSEA. V lost 7 bases and J lost 7; bases outside the gene matches: 13. The length of the CDR3 is 15 residues. CDR3 in DNA: TGCAGCGCTATCCCGGGACAGGGGGCTTTTGGTGAAGCTTTCTTT. It yields the protein CSAIPGQGAFGEAFF.

The V call is TRBV5-1, the J call TRBJ2-1; 11 bases are a match to TRBD2. V was pared by 0 bases and J by 8 bases, with 4 bases of the junction left unmatched. This CDR3 is built from 15 residues. Germline-derived CDR1 and CDR2 are SGHRS and YFSETQ. In DNA form, the CDR3 reads TGCGCCAGCAGCTTGGTAGCGGGAGGGCCCTATGAGCAGTTCTTC. Amino acids: CASSLVAGGPYEQFF.

The chain is built from TRBV19 and TRBJ2-7; TRBD1 matches 8 bases. This CDR3 has 16 residues. Germline CDR1 is LNHDA and CDR2 is SQIVND (reference sequence). The V gene end was trimmed by 5 bases and the J gene end by 0 bases; junction bases not matched to a gene: 9. CDR3 nucleotide sequence: TGTGCCAGTAGTCGGGCAGGGGGCTTTAGCTCCTACGAGCAGTACTTC. Protein: CASSRAGGFSSYEQYF.

The chain carries TRBV2 and TRBJ2-4, with 10 bases lining up with TRBD2. Germline CDR1 and CDR2: SNHLY and FYNNEI. J lost 6 bases, V lost 6 bases, and 14 bases had no gene match. The length of the CDR3 is 17 residues. The DNA of the CDR3 is TGTGCCAGCAGCCCCGCCGGTCTAGCGGGAGTGACAAACATTCAGTACTTC. This sequence encodes CASSPAGLAGVTNIQYF.

The J gene is TRBJ1-3, the V gene TRBV2; D unresolved. CDR1 is SNHLY and CDR2 is FYNNEI in the germline V gene. V dropped 7 bases and J dropped 4 bases, with 11 bases sitting between them. This CDR3 comprises 13 residues. The CDR3 bases are TGTGCCAGCACCTACCGAGGGGGAAACACCATATATTTT. This gives the protein CASTYRGGNTIYF.

The chain employs TRBV9 and TRBJ2-2; 16 positions agree with TRBD2. The germline V gene encodes CDR1 SGDLS and CDR2 YYNGEE. This CDR3 is built from 17 residues. V gave up 5 bases and J gave up 5 bases; unmatched junction bases: 6. CDR3 sequence reads: CASRPGLAGGRTGELFF. The CDR3 bases are TGTGCCAGCAGACCGGGACTAGCGGGGGGGCGGACCGGGGAGCTGTTTTTT.

The rearrangement joins TRBV5-6 to TRBJ1-1; D ambiguous. The CDR3 is 13 amino acids. Trimming took 3 bases from V and 8 from J, leaving 14 bases between them. Germline V CDR1 and CDR2: SGHDT, YYEEEE. CDR3 nucleotides: TGTGCCAGCAGCTCACCAGGAACTCCAGAAGCTTTCTTT. It encodes CASSSPGTPEAFF.

The rearrangement links TRBV28 to TRBJ1-1; 7 bases match TRBD1. Unmatched junction bases numbered 10, after V lost 4 bases and J lost 11 bases. CDR3 length: 13 amino acids. The V gene's germline CDR1 is MDHEN and CDR2 SYDVKM. CDR3 sequence: CASSSQGLGSAFF. The CDR3, as DNA: TGTGCCAGCAGTTCACAGGGGCTCGGGAGTGCTTTCTTT.

The chain combines TRBV18 with TRBJ1-1; the D gene is possibly TRBD1 (6 bases). This CDR3 has 12 residues. The germline gives CDR1 KGHSH, CDR2 LQKENI. V was shortened by 3 bases and J by 8 bases, with 10 bases between the two germline ends. Here the CDR3 reads CASSPRDKEAFF. The CDR3 region has the DNA TGTGCCAGCTCACCTCGGGACAAAGAAGCTTTCTTT.

V gene TRBV7-2 combines with J gene TRBJ2-4, with TRBD2 matching 10 bases. Germline assignment: CDR1 SGHTA and CDR2 FQGNSA. CDR3 length: 17 residues. Germline trimming cut 5 bases from V and 6 bases from J; bases unmatched to any gene: 13. The CDR3 loop is CASSPPGLALIGNIQYF. Written as DNA, the CDR3 is TGTGCCAGCAGCCCTCCGGGACTAGCGTTAATTGGAAACATTCAGTACTTC.

J is TRBJ2-3 and V is TRBV19; D may correspond to TRBD1 or TRBD2 (5 bases each). Per germline, CDR1 LNHDA and CDR2 SQIVND (reference sequence). CDR3 length: 14 amino acids. V lost 2 bases, J lost 4 bases, and 10 bases lay in between. Written as DNA, the CDR3 is TGTGCCAGTAGTATACGGGGCTTCGCAGATACGCAGTATTTT. Its protein product is CASSIRGFADTQYF.

V usage is TRBV7-8 and J usage is TRBJ1-4, with a weak D call TRBD1 (6 bases). V was clipped by 1 base and J by 11 bases, with 11 bases between them. Germline V gene data show CDR1 as SGHVS and CDR2 as FQNEAQ. This CDR3 has 13 amino acids. The CDR3 sequence: CASSLGGGRKLFF. The CDR3, as DNA: TGTGCCAGCAGCTTAGGAGGGGGTAGGAAACTGTTTTTT.

J is TRBJ1-6 and V is TRBV10-2; 9 nucleotides match TRBD1. The J segment lost 10 bases and the V segment lost 5 bases, leaving 6 bases of the junction unmatched. This CDR3 comprises 14 residues. The germline V gene has CDR1 WSHSY and CDR2 SAAADI. The CDR3 loop is CASSTGTGLSPLHF. The CDR3 DNA reads as TGCGCCAGCAGTACCGGGACAGGGCTCTCACCCCTCCACTTT.

This sequence joins TRBV9 and TRBJ2-2, with D tentatively TRBD1 (5 bases). This CDR3 has 14 amino acids. Trimming left V 0 bases short and J 5 bases short, with 8 bases between. The germline gives CDR1 SGDLS, CDR2 YYNGEE. The CDR3 sequence is CASSVGGLTGELFF. Here the CDR3 DNA reads TGTGCCAGCAGCGTAGGGGGCTTGACCGGGGAGCTGTTTTTT.

The chain recombines TRBV29-1 with TRBJ1-2; no reliable D call. V lost 1 base and J 2 bases, leaving 5 bases between the germline ends. The CDR3 has 12 amino acids. Germline V gene data show CDR1 as SQVTM and CDR2 as ANQGSEA. The CDR3 sequence is CSVEGRNYGYTF. DNA of the CDR3: TGCAGCGTTGAAGGTCGGAACTATGGCTACACCTTC.

The gene calls are TRBV6-2 or TRBV6-3 and TRBJ2-2; 8 nucleotides align to TRBD2. The ends lost 5 bases at V and 4 bases at J; junction bases unmatched: 9. Looked up from germline, CDR1 is MNHEY and CDR2 is SVGEGT. CDR3 length: 16 amino acids. CDR3 residues: CASSRALSGTTGELFF. Here the CDR3 DNA reads TGTGCCAGCAGTCGTGCCCTTAGCGGGACCACCGGGGAGCTGTTTTTT.

The chain couples TRBV6-1 to TRBJ2-7; 7 positions match TRBD1. CDR1 is MNHNS, CDR2 SASEGT, per germline. V was pared by 1 base and J by 2 bases, with 2 bases of the junction left unmatched. This CDR3 has 14 residues. CDR3 loop: CASSEGGTAYEQYF. DNA for the CDR3: TGTGCCAGCAGTGAAGGGGGGACAGCCTACGAGCAGTACTTC.

The rearrangement joins TRBV19 to TRBJ1-4; 7 bases align to TRBD1. Germline V CDR1 and CDR2: LNHDA, SQIVND (reference sequence). Unmatched junction bases numbered 9, after V lost 6 bases and J lost 5 bases. The CDR3 is made up of 15 amino acids. CDR3 nucleotides: TGTGCCAGTAGACTTCGGGGACAGAGAAATGAAAAACTGTTTTTT. This translates into CASRLRGQRNEKLFF.

The chain uses TRBV2 and TRBJ2-7; 10 bases line up with TRBD1. The CDR3 covers 13 residues. V lost 4 bases, J lost 3 bases, and 0 bases stayed unmatched. Germline V gene sequence: CDR1 SNHLY, CDR2 FYNNEI. In DNA form, the CDR3 reads TGTGCCAGCAGTGGGGACAGGGGCTACGAGCAGTACTTC. Protein: CASSGDRGYEQYF.

V and J are TRBV5-6 and TRBJ1-3, with a weak D call TRBD1 (5 bases). The germline V and J ends were trimmed by 0 bases and 4 bases, with 11 bases remaining between them. The V gene's germline CDR1 is SGHDT and CDR2 YYEEEE. CDR3 size: 15 residues. In DNA, the CDR3 is TGTGCCAGCAGCTTGGCCGGGGGAACAGGAAACACCATATATTTT. Protein sequence: CASSLAGGTGNTIYF.

V usage is TRBV6-5 and J usage is TRBJ2-2; 7 positions agree with TRBD1. CDR3 size: 14 residues. Germline CDR1 reads MNHEY; CDR2 reads SVGAGI. J was trimmed by 4 bases and V by 7 bases; bases with no gene match: 6. The CDR3: CASTLGQFTGELFF. CDR3 in DNA: TGTGCCAGCACCTTGGGACAGTTCACCGGGGAGCTGTTTTTT.

This clone was recorded a few times. The chain is built from TRBV28 and TRBJ2-7; weak D call: TRBD1 (5 bases). V lost 6 bases and J lost 11, with 14 bases in between. The CDR3 length is 11 residues. Germline loops: CDR1 MDHEN, CDR2 SYDVKM. CDR3 nucleotides: TGTGCCAGCAGCACGGACACCCAAAAGTACTTC. It yields the protein CASSTDTQKYF.

Concerning this clone: Within the sample, other DNA sequences also encode this same CDR3. This chain connects TRBV9 to TRBJ2-3, with D uncertain. Germline CDR1 and CDR2: SGDLS and YYNGEE. V shed 0 bases and J shed 5 bases, with 10 bases lying between them. This CDR3 contains 14 residues. The CDR3 coding sequence is TGTGCCAGCAGCGTAGCTCCGCCTGGAGATACGCAGTATTTT. Its translation is CASSVAPPGDTQYF.

The genes are TRBV7-9 and TRBJ1-1; 7 positions match TRBD1. The CDR3 covers 14 residues. From germline, CDR1 is SEHNR and CDR2 FQNEAQ (reference sequence). The V segment lost 5 bases and the J segment 1 base; nucleotides outside the gene matches: 4. CDR3 sequence (DNA): TGTGCCAGCAGCAACCGACAGGGGAACACTGAAGCTTTCTTT. This sequence encodes CASSNRQGNTEAFF.

There are a few counts of this clone. The J gene is TRBJ1-2, the V gene TRBV25-1; 9 bases are shared with TRBD1. The CDR3 is 17 amino acids. V shed 4 bases and J 0 bases; nucleotides not matched to a gene: 9. Per the germline V gene, CDR1 is MGHDK and CDR2 is SYGVNS. The CDR3 sequence: CASSALGDRVTNYGYTF. DNA for the CDR3: TGTGCCAGCAGTGCCTTGGGGGACAGGGTTACTAACTATGGCTACACCTTC.

In DNA form, the CDR3 reads TGTGCCAGCAGCTCCGGGACTCTTACCTACAATGAGCAGTTCTTC. This translates into CASSSGTLTYNEQFF. The J gene is TRBJ2-1, the V gene TRBV9, with TRBD2 as a possible D gene (6 bases). Germline values: CDR1 SGDLS, CDR2 YYNGEE. The CDR3 totals 15 residues. Trimming cost V 4 bases and J 2 bases, with 13 bases left between them.

This clone occurred once. This chain joins TRBV7-3 and TRBJ2-5, with 10 bases that match TRBD2. The CDR3 is 14 residues long. After removal of 3 bases from V and 4 bases from J, the junction contained 2 bases not matched to a gene. In germline, CDR1 is SGHTA, CDR2 FQGTGA. CDR3 coding DNA: TGTGCCAGCAGCTTCTCTAGCGGGGGAGAGACCCAGTACTTC. This gives the protein CASSFSSGGETQYF. Looking up the rest from reference TRBV7-3 and TRBJ2-5 gives the full variable domain: GAGVSQTPSNKVTEKGKYVELRCDPISGHTALYWYRQSLGQGPEFLIYFQGTGAADDSGLPNDRFFAVRPEGSVSTLKIQRTERGDSAVYLCASSFSSGGETQYFGPGTRLLVL.